A selection of T cell receptor beta chains follows, all from one sample in a study of blood T cell repertoires in COVID-19. Clones were read by immunoSEQ multiplex PCR, and TCRdb kept only the in-frame ones, dropping some. The data contain 80,000 to 95,000 clones, about 87% of them singletons. Specimen: peripheral blood. These TCRs come from a human donor in a cohort sampled during active COVID-19. CDR3s include the opening cysteine and the closing phenylalanine or tryptophan. The D gene is left open where the match is weak. Expanded clones get a size class; other rows say once, few or many, or leave the size out.

clone_size,v_call,j_call,d_call,cdr3_length,cdr3_aa,cdr3_nt
-,TRBV7-3,TRBJ2-1,TRBD1,15,CASSTDRGPVDEQFF,TGTGCCAGCAGCACGGACAGGGGGCCTGTCGATGAGCAGTTCTTC
-,TRBV30,TRBJ1-5,-,13,CAWSADSNQPQHF,TGTGCCTGGAGCGCGGATAGCAATCAGCCCCAGCATTTT
-,TRBV7-9,TRBJ2-5,-,15,CASSLSGISKETQYF,TGTGCCAGCAGCCTTTCAGGGATCTCTAAAGAGACCCAGTACTTC
few,TRBV29-1,TRBJ2-7,-,11,CSVPLLGGQYF,TGCAGCGTGCCCCTGTTGGGGGGGCAGTACTTC
-,TRBV30,TRBJ1-1,-,13,CAWSVFSDREAFF,TGTGCCTGGAGTGTATTTTCCGACAGGGAAGCTTTCTTT
-,TRBV18,TRBJ2-2,-,13,CASTGQSTGELFF,TGTGCCAGCACAGGACAGTCCACCGGGGAGCTGTTTTTT
-,TRBV7-2,TRBJ1-5,-,15,CASSPSAGFAQPQHF,TGTGCCAGCAGCCCTAGTGCGGGGTTCGCTCAGCCCCAGCATTTT
-,TRBV11-2,TRBJ1-5,TRBD1,14,CASSSGQGNQPQHF,TGTGCCAGCAGCTCAGGACAGGGGAATCAGCCCCAGCATTTT
-,TRBV7-9,TRBJ1-1,TRBD1,15,CASSSYRDRGTEAFF,TGTGCCAGCAGCTCATACCGGGACAGGGGCACTGAAGCTTTCTTT
-,TRBV5-4,TRBJ1-2,-,14,CASSSGGGAQGYTF,TGTGCCAGCAGCTCGGGCGGGGGGGCACAGGGCTACACCTTC
-,TRBV28,TRBJ1-1,-,14,CASSLAWLGTEAFF,TGTGCCAGCAGTTTAGCTTGGCTCGGGACTGAAGCTTTCTTT
few,TRBV6-4,TRBJ1-5,-,11,CASGENQPQHF,TGTGCCAGCGGAGAAAATCAGCCCCAGCATTTT